This T cell receptor (beta chain) was captured in a study of glioma-infiltrating T cells. Using RNA template, CDR3s of TCR alpha and beta were amplified with iRepertoire arm-PCR. TCRdb fed the multiplex PCR reads into MiXCR, producing one record per CDR3 protein. The sample shows about 410,000 distinct CDR3 sequences, around 45% of them seen only once. With 3 bases removed from V and 3 bases from J, the gap between germline ends came to 6 bases. The CDR3 runs to 11 residues. CDR1 and CDR2 (germline): DFQATT, SNEGSKA (reference sequence). This clonotype came up many times. The rearrangement links TRBV20-1 to TRBJ2-7; D assignment may be TRBD1 or TRBD2 (5 bases each). The sequencing input was glioma tissue, nonneoplastic brain tissue, or PBMCs (not recorded which). The sequence came from a human donor with low-grade glioma or glioblastoma, undergoing nonglioma brain surgery, or in good health (not recorded which). The chain's CDR3 is CSARGDYEQYF. CDR3 bases: TGCAGTGCTAGGGGGGACTACGAGCAGTACTTC.